Sequencing of this TCR beta chain was carried out in a study of blood T cell repertoires in COVID-19. Trimming cost V 6 bases and J 4 bases, with 12 bases left between them. The CDR3 is 13 amino acids. CDR1 and CDR2 from the germline V gene are LNHDA and SQIVND (reference sequence). Measured with immunoSEQ multiplex PCR; TCRdb has only the in-frame clones, and not every one. The repertoire consists of roughly 140,000 clones, with about 81% occurring once and the leading ten covering under 9.5%. Only a few counts were recorded for this clone. The participants were between about 18 and 90 years old and came from 24 US areas.

This sequence was found in a man aged 50 or older who had recovered from COVID-19. Sequenced: PBMCs or T cells enriched from blood (not recorded which). The rearrangement joins TRBV19 to TRBJ1-2; a possible D gene is TRBD1 (5 bases). This CDR3 is CASRGGTVYGYTF. CDR3 bases: TGTGCCAGTAGGGGAGGGACGGTCTATGGCTACACCTTC.